Sequencing of this T cell receptor (beta chain) was carried out in a study of identifying expanded T cells in peripheral blood. Regarding the study as a whole: Variance in clone template counts between approximately 2-week samples significantly increased with total template count across all healthy donors. Over about two and four weeks, about 15 and 19 clones changed, versus approximately 1.2 between replicates.

Germline loops: CDR1 SGHDT, CDR2 YYEEEE. V was pared by 2 bases and J by 0 bases, with 9 bases between. The CDR3 runs 14 residues. Details on this clone: Its antigen is currently unknown.

Generated by immunoSEQ multiplex PCR, the TCRdb table keeps only in-frame clones and is missing some. The sample lists about 82,000 clones, about 90% occurring once. Collection occurred without any documented infections or immune events in donors. The rearrangement joins TRBV5-6 to TRBJ2-7; D tentatively reads TRBD1 or TRBD2 (5 bases each). The TCR was taken from a person aged 18 to 70 in good health. Sequencing was done on a sample of blood. The CDR3: CASSFGTSSYEQYF. DNA of the CDR3: TGTGCCAGCAGCTTTGGGACGTCCTCCTACGAGCAGTACTTC.